A single sample is the source of the 17 T cell receptor beta chains below, sequenced in a study of radiation and T cells in renal cell carcinoma. Libraries were prepared by immunoSEQ multiplex PCR; TCRdb keeps only in-frame clonotypes and omits some of them. Here the sample spans around 76,000 clones, more than 75% being singletons. The sample's time point: blood 2 weeks post-SBRT. As for treatment: 15 Gy SBRT to primary tumor, nephrectomy 4 weeks later. This specimen consisted of blood, obtained from a patient whose treatment included radiotherapy and nephrectomy. The receptors shown here come from a man aged 55 to 69 with renal cell carcinoma.

The CDR3 DNA reads TGTGCCAGCAGTACAGGCCCGCGAACAGATACGCAGTATTTT. Its translation: CASSTGPRTDTQYF. The V and J genes are TRBV28 and TRBJ2-3; tentative D call: TRBD1 (5 bases). V was trimmed by 5 bases and J by 3 bases, leaving 12 bases between them. Germline assignment: CDR1 MDHEN and CDR2 SYDVKM. This CDR3 is 14 amino acids long.

V and J are TRBV18 and TRBJ2-7; the match to TRBD2 covers 7 bases. The germline V gene encodes CDR1 KGHSH and CDR2 LQKENI. The CDR3 covers 15 residues. V dropped 6 bases and J dropped 5; count of bases not matched to a gene: 13. CDR3: CASSALAPTGHEQYF. The CDR3 DNA sequence: TGTGCCAGCTCTGCACTAGCGCCGACTGGTCACGAGCAGTACTTC.

The chain combines TRBV4-2 with TRBJ1-3, with D possibly being TRBD1 (5 bases). This CDR3 comprises 15 residues. CDR1 and CDR2 from the germline V gene are LGHNA and YNFKEQ. Between the trimmed V and J ends, which lost 3 bases and 2 bases, there was a span of 11 bases. CDR3 coding DNA: TGTGCCAGCAGCCAGCGCCAGGGAGCTGGAAACACCATATATTTT. It is translated as CASSQRQGAGNTIYF.

The CDR3 here is CASSPSRGFGDTQYF. DNA for the CDR3: TGTGCCAGCAGCCCCTCTAGGGGGTTCGGAGATACGCAGTATTTT. This sequence joins TRBV9 and TRBJ2-3, with a tentative D call TRBD1 (6 bases). The CDR3 has 15 residues. The V gene's germline CDR1 is SGDLS and CDR2 YYNGEE. V lost 4 bases and J 5 bases, leaving 17 bases between the germline ends. Full variable domain (outside the CDR3, taken from reference TRBV9 and TRBJ2-3): DSGVTQTPKHLITATGQRVTLRCSPRSGDLSVYWYQQSLDQGLQFLIQYYNGEERAKGNILERFSAQQFPDLHSELNLSSLELGDSALYFCASSPSRGFGDTQYFGPGTRLTVL.

This sequence joins TRBV19 and TRBJ2-3; 10 bases align to TRBD2. V trimming: 1 base; J trimming: 3 bases; junction bases outside the gene matches: 10. This CDR3 contains 18 residues. Germline V gives CDR1 LNHDA, CDR2 SQIVND (reference sequence). The CDR3 is CASSIGSPSGSWTDTQYF. The DNA of the CDR3 is TGTGCCAGTAGTATAGGAAGCCCTAGCGGGAGTTGGACAGATACGCAGTATTTT. Together with reference TRBV19 and TRBJ2-3, the CDR3 gives the full variable domain: DGGITQSPKYLFRKEGQNVTLSCEQNLNHDAMYWYRQDPGQGLRLIYYSQIVNDFQKGDIAEGYSVSREKKESFPLTVTSAQKNPTAFYLCASSIGSPSGSWTDTQYFGPGTRLTVL.

The gene calls are TRBV5-1 and TRBJ2-2; D may be TRBD2 (6 bases). CDR3 size: 16 residues. V gave up 0 bases and J gave up 3 bases, with 12 bases separating them. Per germline, CDR1 SGHRS and CDR2 YFSETQ. The CDR3 loop reads CASSLVRDSHTGELFF. Here the CDR3 DNA reads TGCGCCAGCAGCTTGGTACGGGACTCCCACACCGGGGAGCTGTTTTTT.

The chain combines TRBV28 with TRBJ2-7; 8 bases fit TRBD1. Per germline, CDR1 MDHEN and CDR2 SYDVKM. The CDR3 is 14 amino acids. The ends lost 5 bases at V and 5 bases at J; junction bases unmatched: 8. CDR3 coding DNA: TGTGCCAGCAGTGTGCGACAGGGGTCCGACGAGCAGTACTTC. Residues: CASSVRQGSDEQYF. Filled out from reference TRBV28 and TRBJ2-7, the complete variable domain reads DVKVTQSSRYLVKRTGEKVFLECVQDMDHENMFWYRQDPGLGLRLIYFSYDVKMKEKGDIPEGYSVSREKKERFSLILESASTNQTSMYLCASSVRQGSDEQYFGPGTRLTVT.

The chain recombines TRBV27 with TRBJ2-7; 7 bases align to TRBD2. Germline CDR1 is MNHEY and CDR2 is SMNVEV (reference sequence). There are 13 residues in the CDR3. Trimming cost V 5 bases and J 7 bases; bases outside gene matches: 8. For the CDR3, the DNA is TGTGCCAGCAGTCCCCGAGAGGGAGGGGAGCAGTACTTC. It codes for CASSPREGGEQYF.

The V and J genes are TRBV11-2 and TRBJ2-3; 7 bases are a match to TRBD2. Germline values: CDR1 SGHAT, CDR2 FQNNGV. V gave up 5 bases and J gave up 8 bases; unmatched junction bases: 4. The CDR3 has 12 residues. Here the CDR3 reads CASSPGRGTQYF. CDR3 nucleotide sequence: TGTGCCAGCAGCCCGGGGAGGGGTACGCAGTATTTT.

This rearrangement joins TRBV2 to TRBJ1-4; D is possibly TRBD1 (5 bases). Germline V gene sequence: CDR1 SNHLY, CDR2 FYNNEI. The length of the CDR3 is 15 residues. Trimming pared 1 base from V and 8 bases from J, leaving 14 bases between. CDR3 amino acids: CASSEGQGGYEKLFF. As DNA, the CDR3 is TGTGCCAGCAGTGAAGGCCAGGGCGGTTACGAAAAACTGTTTTTT.

J is TRBJ2-1 and V is TRBV9; TRBD2 matches 13 bases. The ends lost 4 bases at V and 15 bases at J; junction bases unmatched: 13. This CDR3 has 15 residues. Germline-derived CDR1 and CDR2 are SGDLS and YYNGEE. The DNA of the CDR3 is TGTGCCAGCAGCACCGGGACTAGCGGGATCGAGGAACGGTTCTTC. This encodes CASSTGTSGIEERFF.

The chain has TRBV9 and TRBJ2-1, with TRBD1 identical over 8 bases. Germline-derived CDR1 and CDR2 are SGDLS and YYNGEE. The V segment lost 3 bases and the J segment 0 bases; nucleotides outside the gene matches: 5. The CDR3 consists of 16 residues. The CDR3 DNA reads as TGTGCCAGCAGCGCGACAGGGGATAGCTCCTACAATGAGCAGTTCTTC. Amino acids: CASSATGDSSYNEQFF.

This chain uses TRBV10-3 with TRBJ1-2; D is perhaps TRBD1 (5 bases). In germline, CDR1 is ENHRY, CDR2 SYGVKD. V lost 2 bases to trimming and J lost 3 bases, with 10 bases between them. The CDR3 consists of 14 residues. CDR3 DNA sequence: TGTGCCATCAGTGAGGACAGCCCCTACTATGGCTACACCTTC. It translates to CAISEDSPYYGYTF.

This clone was observed a few times. The sample holds other DNA sequences that translate to the same CDR3. The chain has TRBV18 and TRBJ2-2; D is unresolved. Germline CDR1 and CDR2: KGHSH and LQKENI. The CDR3 runs 15 residues. V was clipped by 0 bases and J by 2 bases, with 7 bases between them. The CDR3 here is CASSPPRGNTGELFF. Written as DNA, the CDR3 is TGTGCCAGCTCACCACCCCGAGGCAACACCGGGGAGCTGTTTTTT.

The chain uses TRBV7-8 and TRBJ1-1; D call uncertain. The CDR3 length is 12 residues. Per the germline V gene, CDR1 is SGHVS and CDR2 is FQNEAQ. V was cut by 1 base and J by 8 bases, with 8 bases left in between. The CDR3 DNA is TGTGCCAGCAGCTTAGATAGGAGAGAAGCTTTCTTT. Translating it yields CASSLDRREAFF.

The chain couples TRBV7-3 to TRBJ2-1; 7 bases map to TRBD1. Trimming removed 0 bases from V and 4 bases from J; junction bases left unmatched: 3. Germline CDR1 and CDR2: SGHTA and FQGTGA. The CDR3 is 15 amino acids. The CDR3 protein is CASSLTGGPYNEQFF. The CDR3, as DNA: TGTGCCAGCAGCTTAACAGGGGGCCCTTACAATGAGCAGTTCTTC.

The chain couples TRBV7-9 to TRBJ2-1, with 7 nucleotides matching TRBD2. Germline CDR1 reads SEHNR; CDR2 reads FQNEAQ (reference sequence). Trimming at V came to 6 bases and at J to 10 bases, leaving 18 bases not matched to a gene. This CDR3 region has 16 residues. The CDR3 here is CASRQTSARLSGEQFF. DNA of the CDR3: TGTGCCAGCAGACAAACTAGCGCCCGCCTTTCTGGCGAGCAGTTCTTC.